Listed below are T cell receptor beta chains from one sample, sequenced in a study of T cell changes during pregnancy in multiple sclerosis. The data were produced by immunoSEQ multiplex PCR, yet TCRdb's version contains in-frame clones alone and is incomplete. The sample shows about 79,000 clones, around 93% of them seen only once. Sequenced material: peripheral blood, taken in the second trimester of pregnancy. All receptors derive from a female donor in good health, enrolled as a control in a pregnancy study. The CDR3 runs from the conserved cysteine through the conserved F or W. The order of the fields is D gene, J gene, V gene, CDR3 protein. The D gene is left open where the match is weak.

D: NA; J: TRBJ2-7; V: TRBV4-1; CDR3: CASSQDRPYEQYF
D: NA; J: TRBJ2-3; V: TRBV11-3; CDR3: CASSLDGPTDTQYF
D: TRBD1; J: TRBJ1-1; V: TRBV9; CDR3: CASSAIGTGPVGAFF
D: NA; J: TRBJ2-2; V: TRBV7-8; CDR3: CASSSGPDGIGELFF
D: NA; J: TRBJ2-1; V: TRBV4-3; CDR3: CASSRRNEQFF
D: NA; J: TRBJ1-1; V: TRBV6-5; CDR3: CASSSGTPLGEAFF
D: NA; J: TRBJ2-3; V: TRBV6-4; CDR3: CASSVSGTSTDTQYF
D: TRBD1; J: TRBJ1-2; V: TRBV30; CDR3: CAWARDRAGYTF
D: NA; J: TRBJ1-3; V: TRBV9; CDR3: CASSVAGETGNTIYF
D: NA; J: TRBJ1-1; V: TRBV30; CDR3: CAWSQGMGTEAFF
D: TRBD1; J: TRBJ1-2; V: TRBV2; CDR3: CASSRQGALFGYTF
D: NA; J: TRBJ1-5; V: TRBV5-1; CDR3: CASSLGPGGSNQPQHF
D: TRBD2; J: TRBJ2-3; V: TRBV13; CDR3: CASRLGLADTDTQYF
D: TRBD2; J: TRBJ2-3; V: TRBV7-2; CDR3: CASSVGLAGADTQYF
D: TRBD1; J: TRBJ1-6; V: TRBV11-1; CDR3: CASSLLLGGVYNSPLHF
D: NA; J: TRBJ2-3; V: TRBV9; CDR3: CASSVSVSSTDTQYF
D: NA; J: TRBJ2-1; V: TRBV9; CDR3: CASSVREGHLYDEQFF
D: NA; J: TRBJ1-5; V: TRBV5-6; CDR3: CASSFRPLPGQPQHF
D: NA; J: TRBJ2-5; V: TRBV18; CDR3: CASSPQVQETQYF
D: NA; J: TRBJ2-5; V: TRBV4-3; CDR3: CASSQDLNAGETQYF
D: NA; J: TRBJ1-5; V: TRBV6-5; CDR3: CASSAGSDNNQPQHF
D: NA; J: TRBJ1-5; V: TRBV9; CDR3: CASSATVGADQPQHF
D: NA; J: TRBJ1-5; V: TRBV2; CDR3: CASSTGPYNQPQHF
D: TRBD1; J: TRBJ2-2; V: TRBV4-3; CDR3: CASSQQTGPNTGELFF
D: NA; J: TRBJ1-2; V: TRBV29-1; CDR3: CSVEFGQVYGYTF
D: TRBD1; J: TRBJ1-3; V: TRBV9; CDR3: CASSPETGVGNTIYF
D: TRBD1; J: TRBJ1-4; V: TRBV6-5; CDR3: CASSLTGVPNEKLFF
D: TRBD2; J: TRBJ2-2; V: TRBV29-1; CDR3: CSVELSGENTGELFF
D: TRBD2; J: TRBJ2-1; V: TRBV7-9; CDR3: CASSPPAGGGYNEQFF
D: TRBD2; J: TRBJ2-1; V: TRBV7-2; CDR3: CASSGTSGGSGEQFF
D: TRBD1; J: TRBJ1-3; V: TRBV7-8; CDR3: CASSLQTGKNSGNTIYF
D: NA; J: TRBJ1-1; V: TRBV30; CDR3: CAWSVRQLNTEAFF
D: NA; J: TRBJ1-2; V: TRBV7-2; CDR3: CASRLPDMNNYGYTF
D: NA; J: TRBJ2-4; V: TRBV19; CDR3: CASSIAGASAWNIQYF
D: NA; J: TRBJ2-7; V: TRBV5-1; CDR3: CASSLDHRSYEQYF
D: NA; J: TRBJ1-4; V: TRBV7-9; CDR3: CASSLGQLYEKLFF
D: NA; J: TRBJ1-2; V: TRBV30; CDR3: CAWSASRTVNF
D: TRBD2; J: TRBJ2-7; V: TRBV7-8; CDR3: CASMPSGGDYEQYF
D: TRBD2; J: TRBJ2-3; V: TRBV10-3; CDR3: CAISEVSGGVEGTDTQYF
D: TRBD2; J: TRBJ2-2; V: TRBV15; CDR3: CATSRGGGADGELFF
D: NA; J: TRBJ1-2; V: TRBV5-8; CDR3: CASSRTGSVNYGYTF
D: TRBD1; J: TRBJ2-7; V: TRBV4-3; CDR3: CASSQEWTGDGQYF
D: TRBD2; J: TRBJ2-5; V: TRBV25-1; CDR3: CASSETSGGAGETQYF
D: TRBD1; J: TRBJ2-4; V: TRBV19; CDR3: CASSSRTGGLNIQYF
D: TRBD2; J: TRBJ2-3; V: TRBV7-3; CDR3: CASSSSSGGTDTQYF
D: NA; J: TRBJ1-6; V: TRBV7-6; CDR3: CASTADGGFDSPLHF
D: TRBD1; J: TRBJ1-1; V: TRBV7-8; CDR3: CASSPGDSEAFF
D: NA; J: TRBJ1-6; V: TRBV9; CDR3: CASSPRGNSPLHF
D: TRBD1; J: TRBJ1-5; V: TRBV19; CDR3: CASTQDRGAYSNQPQHF
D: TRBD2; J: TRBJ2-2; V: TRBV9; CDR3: CASSYPLAGGITGELFF
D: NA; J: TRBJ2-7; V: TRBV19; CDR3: CASSPQYDRWSSYEQYF
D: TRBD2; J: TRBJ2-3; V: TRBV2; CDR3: CAGGLAGGTDTQYF
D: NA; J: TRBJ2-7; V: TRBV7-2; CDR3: CASSATAYSSYEQYF
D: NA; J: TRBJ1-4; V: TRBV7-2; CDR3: CASSLGLREKLFF